The T cell receptor (beta chain) described here comes from a study of T cell responses to AZD1222 COVID-19 vaccine. Produced via immunoSEQ multiplex PCR; TCRdb's table is partial and in-frame only. The table lists 85,000 or so clones, around 84% of them singletons. CDR3 length: 14 amino acids. The junction had 5 bases not matched to a gene; V was cut back by 6 bases and J by 8 bases. Germline lookup yields CDR1 SGHRS and CDR2 YFSETQ. The rearrangement joins TRBV5-1 to TRBJ1-6; TRBD1 matches at 10 bases. This TCR derives from an adult who received the AZD1222 COVID-19 vaccine. Sequenced here: peripheral blood, sampled 28 days after the second AZD1222 dose. The CDR3 region is CASTPGQGYSPLHF. The CDR3, as DNA: TGCGCCAGCACCCCGGGACAGGGGTATTCACCCCTCCACTTT.